The clone carrying this TCR beta chain has a handful of counts. Using immunoSEQ multiplex PCR, the repertoire was profiled, and TCRdb retains in-frame clones only, with some absent. Of about 300,000 clones listed, 88% were seen once; the top ten hold 5.5% to 8.5%. This sample stems from a study of blood T cell repertoires in COVID-19. Trimming left V 5 bases short and J 6 bases short, with 17 bases between. From germline, CDR1 is MNHEY and CDR2 SVGEGT. The CDR3 sequence is 15 residues long. Sequences were obtained from peripheral blood. V usage is TRBV6-2 or TRBV6-3 and J usage is TRBJ2-1, with D perhaps TRBD1 (6 bases). This clonotype was obtained from a woman in her thirties who had recovered from COVID-19. CDR3 residues: CASSTPVGGLNEQFF. The CDR3 region has the DNA TGTGCCAGCAGTACCCCCGTAGGGGGTCTCAATGAGCAGTTCTTC.